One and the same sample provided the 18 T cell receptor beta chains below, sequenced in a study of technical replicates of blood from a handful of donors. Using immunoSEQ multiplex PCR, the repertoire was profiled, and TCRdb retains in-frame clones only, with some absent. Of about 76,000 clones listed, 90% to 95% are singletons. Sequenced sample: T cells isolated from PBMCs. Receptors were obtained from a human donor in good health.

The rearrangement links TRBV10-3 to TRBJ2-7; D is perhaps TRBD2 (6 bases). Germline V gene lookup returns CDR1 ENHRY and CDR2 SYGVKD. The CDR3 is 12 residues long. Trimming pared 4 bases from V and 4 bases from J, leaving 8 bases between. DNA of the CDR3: TGTGCCATCAGTGGGGCGGGGTACGAGCAGTACTTC. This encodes CAISGAGYEQYF.

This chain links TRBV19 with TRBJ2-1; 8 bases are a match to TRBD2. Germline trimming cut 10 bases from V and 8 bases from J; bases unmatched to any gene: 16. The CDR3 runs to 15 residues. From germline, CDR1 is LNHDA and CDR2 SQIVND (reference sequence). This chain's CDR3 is CATTFSGMRVDEQFF. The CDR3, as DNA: TGTGCCACCACCTTTAGCGGGATGAGAGTCGATGAGCAGTTCTTC. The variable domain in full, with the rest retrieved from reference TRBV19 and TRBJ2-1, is DGGITQSPKYLFRKEGQNVTLSCEQNLNHDAMYWYRQDPGQGLRLIYYSQIVNDFQKGDIAEGYSVSREKKESFPLTVTSAQKNPTAFYLCATTFSGMRVDEQFFGPGTRLTVL.

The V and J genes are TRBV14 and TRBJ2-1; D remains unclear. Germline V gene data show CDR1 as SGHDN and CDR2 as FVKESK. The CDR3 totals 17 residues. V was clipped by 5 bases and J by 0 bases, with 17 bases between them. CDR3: CASSTRRQTSSYNEQFF. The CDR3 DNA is TGTGCCAGCAGCACTCGCCGACAAACGAGCTCCTACAATGAGCAGTTCTTC.

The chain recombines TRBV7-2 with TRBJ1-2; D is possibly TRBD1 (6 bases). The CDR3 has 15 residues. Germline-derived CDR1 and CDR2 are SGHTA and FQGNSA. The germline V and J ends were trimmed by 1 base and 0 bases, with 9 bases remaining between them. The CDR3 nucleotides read TGTGCCAGCAGCTTAGATCGACAGGCTAACTATGGCTACACCTTC. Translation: CASSLDRQANYGYTF. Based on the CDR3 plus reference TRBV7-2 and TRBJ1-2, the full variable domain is GAGVSQSPSNKVTEKGKDVELRCDPISGHTALYWYRQSLGQGLEFLIYFQGNSAPDKSGLPSDRFSAERTGGSVSTLTIQRTQQEDSAVYLCASSLDRQANYGYTFGSGTRLTVV.

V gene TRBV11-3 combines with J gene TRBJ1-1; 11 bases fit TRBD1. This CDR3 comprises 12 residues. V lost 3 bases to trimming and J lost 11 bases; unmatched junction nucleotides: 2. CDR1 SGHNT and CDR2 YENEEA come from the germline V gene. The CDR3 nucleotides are TGTGCCAGCAGCTTGGGACAGGGGGACGCTTTCTTT. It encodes CASSLGQGDAFF.

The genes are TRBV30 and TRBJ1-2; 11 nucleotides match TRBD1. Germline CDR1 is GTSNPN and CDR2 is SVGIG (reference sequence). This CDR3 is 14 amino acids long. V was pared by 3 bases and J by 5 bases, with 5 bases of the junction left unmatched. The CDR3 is CAWSRTGGPYGYTF. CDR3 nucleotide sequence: TGTGCCTGGAGCCGGACAGGGGGCCCGTATGGCTACACCTTC.

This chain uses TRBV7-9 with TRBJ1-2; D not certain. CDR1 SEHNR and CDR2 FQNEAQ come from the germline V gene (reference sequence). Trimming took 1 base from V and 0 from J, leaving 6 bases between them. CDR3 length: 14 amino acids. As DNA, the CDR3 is TGTGCCAGCAGCTTAGAGACACCTAACTATGGCTACACCTTC. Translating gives CASSLETPNYGYTF.

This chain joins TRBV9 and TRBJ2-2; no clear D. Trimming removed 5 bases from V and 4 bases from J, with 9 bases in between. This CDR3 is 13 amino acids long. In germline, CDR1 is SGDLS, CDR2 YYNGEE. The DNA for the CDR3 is TGTGCCAGCAGTCCTACTCTCACCGGGGAGCTGTTTTTT. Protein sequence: CASSPTLTGELFF.

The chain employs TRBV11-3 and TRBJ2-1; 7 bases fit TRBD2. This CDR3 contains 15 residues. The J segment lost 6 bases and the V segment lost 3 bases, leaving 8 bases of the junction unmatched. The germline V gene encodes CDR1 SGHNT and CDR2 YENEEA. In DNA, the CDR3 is TGTGCCAGCAGCTTTTTCGGGGGGATTATCAATGAGCAGTTCTTC. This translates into CASSFFGGIINEQFF.

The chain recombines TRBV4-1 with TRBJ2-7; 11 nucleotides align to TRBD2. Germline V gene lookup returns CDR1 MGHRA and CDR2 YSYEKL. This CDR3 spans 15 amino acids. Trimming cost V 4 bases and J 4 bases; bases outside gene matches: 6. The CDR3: CASSPIAGGPYEQYF. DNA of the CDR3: TGCGCCAGCAGCCCCATAGCGGGAGGGCCTTACGAGCAGTACTTC.

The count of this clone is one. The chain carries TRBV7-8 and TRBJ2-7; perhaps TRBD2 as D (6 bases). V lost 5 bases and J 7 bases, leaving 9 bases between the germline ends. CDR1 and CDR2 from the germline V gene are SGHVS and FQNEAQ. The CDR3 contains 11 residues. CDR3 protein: CASSPRGEQYF. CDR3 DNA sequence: TGTGCCAGCAGCCCTCGGGGGGAGCAGTACTTC.

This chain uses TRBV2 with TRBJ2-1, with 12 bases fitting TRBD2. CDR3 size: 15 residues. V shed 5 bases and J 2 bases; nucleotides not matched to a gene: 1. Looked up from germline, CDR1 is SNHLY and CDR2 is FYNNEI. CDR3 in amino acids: CASSRTSGTYNEQFF. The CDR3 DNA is TGTGCCAGCAGTAGGACTAGCGGGACCTACAATGAGCAGTTCTTC.

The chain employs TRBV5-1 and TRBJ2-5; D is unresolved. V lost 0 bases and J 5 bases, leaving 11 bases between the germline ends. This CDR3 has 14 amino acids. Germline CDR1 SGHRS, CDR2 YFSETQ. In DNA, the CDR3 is TGCGCCAGCAGCTTGGATTCTAGTTTTGAGACCCAGTACTTC. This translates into CASSLDSSFETQYF. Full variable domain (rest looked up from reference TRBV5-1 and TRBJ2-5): KAGVTQTPRYLIKTRGQQVTLSCSPISGHRSVSWYQQTPGQGLQFLFEYFSETQRNKGNFPGRFSGRQFSNSRSEMNVSTLELGDSALYLCASSLDSSFETQYFGPGTRLLVL.

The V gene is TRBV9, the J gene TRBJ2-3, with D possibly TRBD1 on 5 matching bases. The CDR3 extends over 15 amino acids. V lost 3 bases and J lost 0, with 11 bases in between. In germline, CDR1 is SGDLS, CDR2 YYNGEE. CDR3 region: CASSETVSSTDTQYF. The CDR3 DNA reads TGTGCCAGCAGCGAGACAGTTTCTAGCACAGATACGCAGTATTTT.

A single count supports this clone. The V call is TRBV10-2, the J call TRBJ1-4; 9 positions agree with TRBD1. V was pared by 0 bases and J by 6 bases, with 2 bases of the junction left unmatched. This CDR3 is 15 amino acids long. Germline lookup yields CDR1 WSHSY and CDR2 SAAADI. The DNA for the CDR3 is TGCGCCAGCAGTGAGTCTGGGACAGGGTATGAAAAACTGTTTTTT. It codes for CASSESGTGYEKLFF.

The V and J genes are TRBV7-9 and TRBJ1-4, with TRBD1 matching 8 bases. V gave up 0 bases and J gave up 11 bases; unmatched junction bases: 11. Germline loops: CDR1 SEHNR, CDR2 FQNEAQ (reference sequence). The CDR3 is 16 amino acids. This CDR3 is CASSLAQGARGWKLFF. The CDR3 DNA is TGTGCCAGCAGCTTAGCGCAGGGGGCGCGGGGCTGGAAACTGTTTTTT.

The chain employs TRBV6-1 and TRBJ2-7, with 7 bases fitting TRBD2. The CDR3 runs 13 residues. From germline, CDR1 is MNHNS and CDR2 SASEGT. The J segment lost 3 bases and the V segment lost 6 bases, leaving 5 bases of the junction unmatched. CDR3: CASRGGDNYEQYF. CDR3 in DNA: TGTGCCAGCAGGGGGGGGGATAACTACGAGCAGTACTTC.

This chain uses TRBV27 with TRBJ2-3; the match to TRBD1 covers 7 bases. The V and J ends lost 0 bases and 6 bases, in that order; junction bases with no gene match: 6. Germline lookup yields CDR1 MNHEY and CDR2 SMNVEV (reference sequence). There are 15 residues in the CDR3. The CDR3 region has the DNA TGTGCCAGCAGTTTATCGGAGAGGGGGCAGGATACGCAGTATTTT. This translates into CASSLSERGQDTQYF.